This T cell receptor (beta chain) was sequenced for a study of blood T cell repertoires in COVID-19. Overall study: The origin of the acute and convalescent COVID-19 samples was the United States, Italy and Spain.

Per the original data handling: Reference gene primers were amplified, and this amplification served to estimate nucleated cell counts. The table came from immunoSEQ multiplex PCR; TCRdb's copy has only in-frame clones and leaves some out. The V and J calls and clone size were taken over from that table, and D and trimming were inferred from the DNA. There are approximately 190,000 clones in the sample; 85% to 90% occur only once, and 20% to 25% lies in the top ten. The ends were cut back, 9 bases at V and 4 bases at J, with 13 bases in the middle. Germline V gene data show CDR1 as MNHEY and CDR2 as SMNVEV (reference sequence). CDR3 length equals 14 residues.

V and J are TRBV27 and TRBJ2-6; D might be TRBD1 (7 bases). The TCR was taken from a woman aged 40 to 50 in a cohort exposed to, infected with or recovered from COVID-19 (not recorded which). Sequenced sample: PBMCs or T cells enriched from blood (not recorded which). The CDR3 DNA is TGTGCCAGGACAGGGACTTACGGGGCCAACGTCCTGACTTTC. It translates to CARTGTYGANVLTF.